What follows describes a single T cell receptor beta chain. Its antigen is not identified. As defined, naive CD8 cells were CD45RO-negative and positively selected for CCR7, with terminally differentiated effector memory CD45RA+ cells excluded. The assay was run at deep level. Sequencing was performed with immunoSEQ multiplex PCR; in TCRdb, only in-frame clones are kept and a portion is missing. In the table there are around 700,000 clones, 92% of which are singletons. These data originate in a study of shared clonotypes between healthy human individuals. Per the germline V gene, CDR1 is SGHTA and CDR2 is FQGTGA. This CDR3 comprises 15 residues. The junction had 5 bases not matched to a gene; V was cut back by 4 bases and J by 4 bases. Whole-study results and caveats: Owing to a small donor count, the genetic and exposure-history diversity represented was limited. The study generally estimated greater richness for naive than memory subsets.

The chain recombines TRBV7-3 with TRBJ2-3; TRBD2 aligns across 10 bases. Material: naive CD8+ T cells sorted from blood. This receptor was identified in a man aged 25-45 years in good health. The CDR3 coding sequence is TGTGCCAGCAGCTACCTAGCGGGAGCTGCAGATACGCAGTATTTT. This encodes CASSYLAGAADTQYF.